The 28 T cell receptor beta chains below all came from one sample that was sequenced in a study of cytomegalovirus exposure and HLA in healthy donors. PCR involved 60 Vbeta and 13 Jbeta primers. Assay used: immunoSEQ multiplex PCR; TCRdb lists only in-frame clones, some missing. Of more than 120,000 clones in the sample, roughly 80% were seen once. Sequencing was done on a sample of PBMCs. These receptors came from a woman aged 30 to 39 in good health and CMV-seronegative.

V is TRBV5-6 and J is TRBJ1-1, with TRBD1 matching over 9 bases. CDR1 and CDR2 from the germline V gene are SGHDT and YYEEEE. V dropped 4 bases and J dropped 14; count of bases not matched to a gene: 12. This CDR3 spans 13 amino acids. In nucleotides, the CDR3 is TGTGCCAGCAGCCCCCGGGACAGGGACGTATTGTTCTTT. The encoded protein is CASSPRDRDVLFF.

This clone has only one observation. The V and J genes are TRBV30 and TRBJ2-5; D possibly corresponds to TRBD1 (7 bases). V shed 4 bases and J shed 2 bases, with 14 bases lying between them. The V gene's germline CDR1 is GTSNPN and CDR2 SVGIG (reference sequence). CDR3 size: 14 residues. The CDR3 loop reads CAWISRDRQETQYF. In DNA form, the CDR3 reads TGTGCCTGGATTTCGCGGGACAGACAAGAGACCCAGTACTTC.

The DNA for the CDR3 is TGTGCCAGCCAGTGGGGGGTAGGGGGAAACACCATATATTTT. Translation: CASQWGVGGNTIYF. V usage is TRBV7-8 and J usage is TRBJ1-3; D perhaps matches TRBD1 (5 bases). CDR3 size: 14 residues. V was cut by 8 bases and J by 4 bases, with 15 bases left in between. The germline CDR1 and CDR2 sequences are SGHVS and FQNEAQ. Full variable domain (outside the CDR3, taken from reference TRBV7-8 and TRBJ1-3): GAGVSQSPRYKVAKRGQDVALRCDPISGHVSLFWYQQALGQGPEFLTYFQNEAQLDKSGLPSDRFFAERPEGSVSTLKIQRTQQEDSAVYLCASQWGVGGNTIYFGEGSWLTVV.

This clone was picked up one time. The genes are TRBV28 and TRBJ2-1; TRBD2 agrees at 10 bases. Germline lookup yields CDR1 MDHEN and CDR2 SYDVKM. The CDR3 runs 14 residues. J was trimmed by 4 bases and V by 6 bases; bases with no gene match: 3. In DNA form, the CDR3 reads TGTGCCAGCAGGCCTAGCGGGGGATACAATGAGCAGTTCTTC. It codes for CASRPSGGYNEQFF.

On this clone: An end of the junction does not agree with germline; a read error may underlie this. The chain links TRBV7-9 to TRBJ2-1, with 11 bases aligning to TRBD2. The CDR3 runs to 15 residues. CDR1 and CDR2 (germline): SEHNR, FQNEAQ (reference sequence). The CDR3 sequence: CSSSLASGRFNEQFF. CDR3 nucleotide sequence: TGTTCCAGCAGCTTAGCTAGCGGGAGGTTCAATGAGCAGTTCTTC.

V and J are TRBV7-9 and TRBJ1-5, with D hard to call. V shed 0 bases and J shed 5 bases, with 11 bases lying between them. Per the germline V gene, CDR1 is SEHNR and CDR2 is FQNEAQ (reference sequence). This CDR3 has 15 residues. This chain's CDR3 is CASSLAATVDQPQHF. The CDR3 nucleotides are TGTGCCAGCAGCTTAGCAGCCACTGTGGATCAGCCCCAGCATTTT.

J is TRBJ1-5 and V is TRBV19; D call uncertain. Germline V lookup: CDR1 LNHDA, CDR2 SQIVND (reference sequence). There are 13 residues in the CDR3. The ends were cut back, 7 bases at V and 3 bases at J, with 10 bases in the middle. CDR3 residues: CASIPSFNQPQHF. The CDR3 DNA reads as TGTGCCAGTATTCCCTCGTTCAATCAGCCCCAGCATTTT.

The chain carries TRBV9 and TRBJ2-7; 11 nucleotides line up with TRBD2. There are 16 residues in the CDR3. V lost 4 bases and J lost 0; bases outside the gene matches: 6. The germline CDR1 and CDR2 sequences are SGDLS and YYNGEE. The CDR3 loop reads CASSPGTSGTSYEQYF. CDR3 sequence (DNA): TGTGCCAGCAGCCCAGGGACTAGCGGAACCTCCTACGAGCAGTACTTC.

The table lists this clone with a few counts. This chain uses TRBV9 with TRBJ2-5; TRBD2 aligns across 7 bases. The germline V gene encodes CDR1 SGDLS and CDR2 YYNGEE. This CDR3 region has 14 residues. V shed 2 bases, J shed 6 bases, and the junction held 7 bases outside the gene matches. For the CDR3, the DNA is TGTGCCAGCAGCGTCGGCGGGAGCCTTCAGACCCAGTACTTC. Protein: CASSVGGSLQTQYF.

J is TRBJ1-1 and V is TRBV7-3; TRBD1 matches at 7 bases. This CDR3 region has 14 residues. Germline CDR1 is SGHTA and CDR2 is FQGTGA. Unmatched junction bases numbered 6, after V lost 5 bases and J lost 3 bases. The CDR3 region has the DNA TGTGCCAGCAGCACGACAGGGATGGACACTGAAGCTTTCTTT. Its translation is CASSTTGMDTEAFF.

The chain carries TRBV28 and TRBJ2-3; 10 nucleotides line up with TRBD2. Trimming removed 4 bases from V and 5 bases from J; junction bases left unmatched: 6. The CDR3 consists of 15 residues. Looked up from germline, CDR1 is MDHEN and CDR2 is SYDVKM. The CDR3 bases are TGTGCCAGCAGTTCCTCTAGCGGGAGTCTAGATACGCAGTATTTT. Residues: CASSSSSGSLDTQYF.

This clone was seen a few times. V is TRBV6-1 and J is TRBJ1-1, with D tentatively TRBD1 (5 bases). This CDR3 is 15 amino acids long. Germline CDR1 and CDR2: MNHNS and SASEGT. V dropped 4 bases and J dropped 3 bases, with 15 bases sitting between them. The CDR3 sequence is CASSAVQWGDTEAFF. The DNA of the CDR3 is TGTGCCAGCAGTGCTGTACAGTGGGGCGACACTGAAGCTTTCTTT.

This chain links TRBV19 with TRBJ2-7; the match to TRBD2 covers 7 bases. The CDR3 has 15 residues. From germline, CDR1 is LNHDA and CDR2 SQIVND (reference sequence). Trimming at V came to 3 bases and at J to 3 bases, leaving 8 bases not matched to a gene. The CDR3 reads CASSIARVAGYEQYF. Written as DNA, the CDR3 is TGTGCCAGTAGTATCGCCCGGGTAGCGGGCTACGAGCAGTACTTC. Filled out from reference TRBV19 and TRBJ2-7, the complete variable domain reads DGGITQSPKYLFRKEGQNVTLSCEQNLNHDAMYWYRQDPGQGLRLIYYSQIVNDFQKGDIAEGYSVSREKKESFPLTVTSAQKNPTAFYLCASSIARVAGYEQYFGPGTRLTVT.

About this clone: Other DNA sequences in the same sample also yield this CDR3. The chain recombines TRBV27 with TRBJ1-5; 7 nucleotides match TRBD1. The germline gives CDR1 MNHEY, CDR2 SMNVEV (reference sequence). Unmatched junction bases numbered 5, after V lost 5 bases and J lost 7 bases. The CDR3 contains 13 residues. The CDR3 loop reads CASSPTGVQPQHF. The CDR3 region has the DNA TGTGCCAGCAGTCCTACAGGGGTGCAGCCCCAGCATTTT.

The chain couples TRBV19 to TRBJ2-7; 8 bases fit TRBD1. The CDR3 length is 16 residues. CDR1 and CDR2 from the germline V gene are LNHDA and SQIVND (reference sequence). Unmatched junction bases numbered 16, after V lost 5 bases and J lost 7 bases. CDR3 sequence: CASSRTPAGGSREQYF. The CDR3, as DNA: TGTGCCAGTAGTCGCACGCCGGCAGGGGGCTCTCGAGAGCAGTACTTC.

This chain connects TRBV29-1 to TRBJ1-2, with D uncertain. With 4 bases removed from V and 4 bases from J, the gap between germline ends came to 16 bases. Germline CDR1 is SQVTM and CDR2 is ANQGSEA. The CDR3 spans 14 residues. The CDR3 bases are TGCAGCGTTGTCCCCTCGAGTAGCCCCTATGGCTACACCTTC. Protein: CSVVPSSSPYGYTF. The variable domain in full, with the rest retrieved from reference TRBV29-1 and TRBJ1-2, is SAVISQKPSRDICQRGTSLTIQCQVDSQVTMMFWYRQQPGQSLTLIATANQGSEATYESGFVIDKFPISRPNLTFSTLTVSNMSPEDSSIYLCSVVPSSSPYGYTFGSGTRLTVV.

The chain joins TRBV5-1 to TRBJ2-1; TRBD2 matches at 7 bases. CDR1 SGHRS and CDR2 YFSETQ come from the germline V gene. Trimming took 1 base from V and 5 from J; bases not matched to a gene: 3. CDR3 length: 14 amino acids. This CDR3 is CASSLSGANNEQFF. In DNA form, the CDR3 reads TGCGCCAGCAGCTTGAGCGGGGCTAACAATGAGCAGTTCTTC. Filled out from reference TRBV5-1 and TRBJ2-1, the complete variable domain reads KAGVTQTPRYLIKTRGQQVTLSCSPISGHRSVSWYQQTPGQGLQFLFEYFSETQRNKGNFPGRFSGRQFSNSRSEMNVSTLELGDSALYLCASSLSGANNEQFFGPGTRLTVL.

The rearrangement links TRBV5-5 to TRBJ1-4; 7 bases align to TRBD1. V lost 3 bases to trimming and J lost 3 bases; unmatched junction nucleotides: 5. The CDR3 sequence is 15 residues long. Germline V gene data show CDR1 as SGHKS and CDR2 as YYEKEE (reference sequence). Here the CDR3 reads CASSWTGLPNEKLFF. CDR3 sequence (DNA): TGTGCCAGCAGCTGGACAGGTCTGCCTAATGAAAAACTGTTTTTT. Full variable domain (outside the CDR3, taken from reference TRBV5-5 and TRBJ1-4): DAGVTQSPTHLIKTRGQQVTLRCSPISGHKSVSWYQQVLGQGPQFIFQYYEKEERGRGNFPDRFSARQFPNYSSELNVNALLLGDSALYLCASSWTGLPNEKLFFGSGTQLSVL.

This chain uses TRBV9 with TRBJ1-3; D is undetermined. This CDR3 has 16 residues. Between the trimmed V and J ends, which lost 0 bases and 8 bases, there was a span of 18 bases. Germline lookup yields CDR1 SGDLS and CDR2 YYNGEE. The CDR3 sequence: CASSVEAASTWDTIYF. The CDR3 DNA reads TGTGCCAGCAGCGTAGAAGCGGCATCCACCTGGGACACCATATATTTT.

The CDR3 loop reads CAISLQGSLGNTIYF. CDR3 nucleotides: TGTGCCATCAGTCTACAGGGATCGTTGGGAAACACCATATATTTT. The V gene is TRBV10-3, the J gene TRBJ1-3; possibly TRBD1 for D (6 bases). CDR3 length equals 15 residues. Germline CDR1 reads ENHRY; CDR2 reads SYGVKD. V was trimmed by 5 bases and J by 4 bases, leaving 15 bases between them.

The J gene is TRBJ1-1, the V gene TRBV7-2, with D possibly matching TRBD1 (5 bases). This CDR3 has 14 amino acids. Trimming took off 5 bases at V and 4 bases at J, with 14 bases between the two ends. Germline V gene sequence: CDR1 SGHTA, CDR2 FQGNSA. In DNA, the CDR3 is TGTGCCAGCAGCCCTAACAGGTTGGGCACTGAAGCTTTCTTT. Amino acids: CASSPNRLGTEAFF. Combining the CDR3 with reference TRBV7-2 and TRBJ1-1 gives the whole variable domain GAGVSQSPSNKVTEKGKDVELRCDPISGHTALYWYRQSLGQGLEFLIYFQGNSAPDKSGLPSDRFSAERTGGSVSTLTIQRTQQEDSAVYLCASSPNRLGTEAFFGQGTRLTVV.

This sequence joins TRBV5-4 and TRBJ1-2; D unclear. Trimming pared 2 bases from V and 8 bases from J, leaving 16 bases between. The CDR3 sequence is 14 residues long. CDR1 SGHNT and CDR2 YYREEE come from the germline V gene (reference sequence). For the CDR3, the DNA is TGTGCCAGCAGCTTAAATCTCGGGAGCGGGGGCTACACCTTC. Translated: CASSLNLGSGGYTF.

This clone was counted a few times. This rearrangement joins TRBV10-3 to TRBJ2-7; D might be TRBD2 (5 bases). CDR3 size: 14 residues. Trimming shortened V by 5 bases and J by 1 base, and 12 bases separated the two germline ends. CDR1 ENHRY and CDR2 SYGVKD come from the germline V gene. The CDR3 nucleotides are TGTGCCATCAGTCAAGGACTGGATTCCTACGAGCAGTACTTC. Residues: CAISQGLDSYEQYF.

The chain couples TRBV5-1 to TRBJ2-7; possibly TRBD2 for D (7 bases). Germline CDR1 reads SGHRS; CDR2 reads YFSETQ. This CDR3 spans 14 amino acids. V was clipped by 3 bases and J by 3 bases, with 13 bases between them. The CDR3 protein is CASSSGGLLYEQYF. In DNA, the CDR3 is TGCGCCAGCAGCTCCGGGGGGCTCCTCTACGAGCAGTACTTC.

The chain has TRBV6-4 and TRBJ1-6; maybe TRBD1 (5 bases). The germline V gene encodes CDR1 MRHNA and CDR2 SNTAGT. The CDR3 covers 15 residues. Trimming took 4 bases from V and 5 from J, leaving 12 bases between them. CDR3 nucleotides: TGTGCCAGCAGTGCTTTGACAGCTAATAATTCACCCCTCCACTTT. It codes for CASSALTANNSPLHF.

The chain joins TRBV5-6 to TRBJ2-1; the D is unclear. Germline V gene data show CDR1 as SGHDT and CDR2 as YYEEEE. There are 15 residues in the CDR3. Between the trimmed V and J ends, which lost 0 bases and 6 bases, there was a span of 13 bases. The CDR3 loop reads CASSLAAYYPNEQFF. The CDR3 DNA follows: TGTGCCAGCAGCTTGGCAGCTTACTACCCCAATGAGCAGTTCTTC.

This CDR3 reads CASSLAGGNEQFF. The CDR3, as DNA: TGCGCCAGCAGCTTGGCAGGGGGCAATGAGCAGTTCTTC. This chain connects TRBV5-1 to TRBJ2-1; 7 bases fit TRBD1. The CDR3 runs 13 residues. V gave up 0 bases and J gave up 6 bases; unmatched junction bases: 0. Germline V gene sequence: CDR1 SGHRS, CDR2 YFSETQ.

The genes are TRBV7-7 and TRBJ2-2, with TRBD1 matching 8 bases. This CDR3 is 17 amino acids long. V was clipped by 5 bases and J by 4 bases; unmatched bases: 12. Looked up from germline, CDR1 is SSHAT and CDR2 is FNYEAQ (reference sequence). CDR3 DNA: TGTGCCAGCAGCCCCCGGACAGGGCGCCCTCCCACCGGGGAGCTGTTTTTT. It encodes CASSPRTGRPPTGELFF.